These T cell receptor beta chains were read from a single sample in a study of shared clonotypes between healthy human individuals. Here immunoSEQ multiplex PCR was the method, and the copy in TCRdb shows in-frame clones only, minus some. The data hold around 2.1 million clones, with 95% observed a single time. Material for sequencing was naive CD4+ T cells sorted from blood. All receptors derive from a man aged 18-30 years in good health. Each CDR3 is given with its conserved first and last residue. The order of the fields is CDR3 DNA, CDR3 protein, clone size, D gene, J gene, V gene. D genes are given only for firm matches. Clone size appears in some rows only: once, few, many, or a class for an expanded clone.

TGTGCCAGCAGCCAAGCAACGGGACAGGCTAATGAAAAACTGTTTTTT,CASSQATGQANEKLFF,once,TRBD1,TRBJ1-4,TRBV4-2
TGTGCCAGCAGTCAAGGGGGCAACTATGGCTACACCTTC,CASSQGGNYGYTF,NA,TRBD1,TRBJ1-2,TRBV6-4
TGTGCCAGTACGGCAGTCTTTAACTATGGCTACACCTTC,CASTAVFNYGYTF,NA,NA,TRBJ1-2,TRBV19
TGTGCCAGCAGCTTAGATGGGGACAGGAGAGAGACCCAGTACTTC,CASSLDGDRRETQYF,once,TRBD1,TRBJ2-5,TRBV7-2
TGTGCCAGCAGCCAGGGTGATGTGACTGAAGCTTTCTTT,CASSQGDVTEAFF,NA,NA,TRBJ1-1,TRBV11-2
TGTGCCAGCAGCTTGGATTTGGGCGATTACAATGAGCAGTTCTTC,CASSLDLGDYNEQFF,NA,NA,TRBJ2-1,TRBV5-4
TGTGCCAGCAGCACAGGGCGCAGCTCCTATAATTCACCCCTCCACTTT,CASSTGRSSYNSPLHF,NA,NA,TRBJ1-6,TRBV28
TGTGCCAGCAGCCAAGACCTCCAAGGATTGCGAAACATTCAGTACTTC,CASSQDLQGLRNIQYF,NA,NA,TRBJ2-4,TRBV4-2
TGCGCCAGCAGCTTTGGGCGGGGGGCCAACAATGAGCAGTTCTTC,CASSFGRGANNEQFF,NA,TRBD2,TRBJ2-1,TRBV5-1
TGCGCCAGCAGCTTCGCGGAGCCGGCAGCAACTAATGAAAAACTGTTTTTT,CASSFAEPAATNEKLFF,NA,NA,TRBJ1-4,TRBV5-1
TGCGCCAGCAGCCCTGGGATCTTTAAAAGGGGACTGTTTTTT,CASSPGIFKRGLFF,NA,NA,TRBJ1-4,TRBV5-1
TGTGCCAGCTCACAGAGCCGGGGACAGAGTAATGAAAAACTGTTTTTT,CASSQSRGQSNEKLFF,NA,TRBD1,TRBJ1-4,TRBV18
TGTGCCAGCAGGGGGACTAGCGGGCCTCAAGAGACCCAGTACTTC,CASRGTSGPQETQYF,NA,TRBD2,TRBJ2-5,TRBV2
TGCGCCAGCAGCCAAGTGATGGGTCCCAATCAGCCCCAGCATTTT,CASSQVMGPNQPQHF,NA,NA,TRBJ1-5,TRBV4-3
TGTGCCAGCAGCTTAGATCTAACTGCTGAAGCTTTCTTT,CASSLDLTAEAFF,many,NA,TRBJ1-1,TRBV11-2
TGTGCCAGCAGCTTCCCCGGGACAGGGGGCGCGAAAACTGAAGCTTTCTTT,CASSFPGTGGAKTEAFF,NA,TRBD1,TRBJ1-1,TRBV5-4
TGTGCCAGCAGCCCAAGCCGGACAGAGGAGACCCAGTACTTC,CASSPSRTEETQYF,NA,NA,TRBJ2-5,TRBV11-2
TGTGCCAGCAGTTCGTTGGGGGGCTACACCTTC,CASSSLGGYTF,NA,NA,TRBJ1-2,TRBV2
TGTGCCAGCAGTGAAACCTCGGGGGGGATTGGGTCGGATACGCAGTATTTT,CASSETSGGIGSDTQYF,NA,TRBD2,TRBJ2-3,TRBV2
TGTGCCTGGAGTAGACAGAGGGAGACCCAGTACTTC,CAWSRQRETQYF,NA,NA,TRBJ2-5,TRBV30
TGTGCCAGCAGCTCGGACAGTCTTGGGGACGAGCAGTACTTC,CASSSDSLGDEQYF,NA,NA,TRBJ2-7,TRBV5-6
TGTGCCAGTAGTATCCCGGCAGGACCCCTCCACTTT,CASSIPAGPLHF,NA,NA,TRBJ1-6,TRBV19
TGCGCCAGCAGCTTGGCCTTGGATAATAATGAAAAACTGTTTTTT,CASSLALDNNEKLFF,NA,NA,TRBJ1-4,TRBV5-1
TGCGCCAGCAGCCTAACCACAGGGGGTAACGACTATGGCTACACCTTC,CASSLTTGGNDYGYTF,NA,TRBD1,TRBJ1-2,TRBV5-1
TGCGCCAGCAGCCATCTATTTATACAGTCGGGTACCGGGGAGCTGTTTTTT,CASSHLFIQSGTGELFF,NA,NA,TRBJ2-2,TRBV4-3
TGTGCCAGCGAGGGCAGGGGGCCCGAGCAGTACTTC,CASEGRGPEQYF,NA,TRBD1,TRBJ2-7,TRBV7-9
TGTGCCAGCAGCCCTGGACAGATAGCGGGGGCCCTTCGAGAGACCCAGTACTTC,CASSPGQIAGALRETQYF,NA,TRBD2,TRBJ2-5,TRBV5-4
TGTGCCAGCAGTTTTATCGGGGGGGAGCAGTACTTC,CASSFIGGEQYF,NA,TRBD2,TRBJ2-7,TRBV27
TGTGCCTGGAGTGAAAGGTACGAGCAGTACTTC,CAWSERYEQYF,once,NA,TRBJ2-7,TRBV30
TGCGCCAGCAGCTTGGACATATCTTGGGACAGAGCCTACGAGCAGTACTTC,CASSLDISWDRAYEQYF,NA,TRBD1,TRBJ2-7,TRBV5-1
TGTGCCAGCAGTTTAGTTCGGGATGAGCAGTTCTTC,CASSLVRDEQFF,NA,NA,TRBJ2-1,TRBV28
TGTGCCAGCAGTCCTGCTCTGACTGGCACTAACTATGGCTACACCTTC,CASSPALTGTNYGYTF,NA,NA,TRBJ1-2,TRBV28
TGCGCCAGCAGCTTGGGACAGGGAAACACCGGGGAGCTGTTTTTT,CASSLGQGNTGELFF,NA,TRBD1,TRBJ2-2,TRBV5-1
TGTGCCTGGAGTGTACGCGGCCGAACCGAGTCCCTCCACTTT,CAWSVRGRTESLHF,NA,NA,TRBJ1-6,TRBV30
TGTGCCAGCAGCTCGACAGGGGGCGGCCAGCCCCAGCATTTT,CASSSTGGGQPQHF,NA,TRBD1,TRBJ1-5,TRBV7-3
TGCGCCAGCAGCCAAGATCACGGGGTTAACTATGGCTACACCTTC,CASSQDHGVNYGYTF,once,NA,TRBJ1-2,TRBV4-3
TGTGCCACCAGCAGGACAGTAAGTAGCTCCTACGAGCAGTACTTC,CATSRTVSSSYEQYF,NA,NA,TRBJ2-7,TRBV15
TGTGCCTGGAGGTCAGGGGGGTCAGAGACCCAGTACTTC,CAWRSGGSETQYF,NA,NA,TRBJ2-5,TRBV30
TGTGCCAGCAGCTCTCTTAGGGGCCCCACAGGGGCTAGGACCTTC,CASSSLRGPTGARTF,NA,TRBD1,TRBJ1-2,TRBV11-2
TGCGCCAGCAGCCAACTGGAGGGCAGAGTGAACTATGGCTACACCTTC,CASSQLEGRVNYGYTF,NA,NA,TRBJ1-2,TRBV4-3
TGTGCCAGCAGTCCAAGGGGACTCCACACCGGGGAGCTGTTTTTT,CASSPRGLHTGELFF,NA,NA,TRBJ2-2,TRBV2
TGTGCCAGCAGCTTAGGTCCCTCGATCAATCAGCCCCAGCATTTT,CASSLGPSINQPQHF,once,NA,TRBJ1-5,TRBV11-3
TGTGCCAGCTCACTTACTAGCCCTCCTGGAGATACGCAGTATTTT,CASSLTSPPGDTQYF,NA,NA,TRBJ2-3,TRBV18
TGCGCCAGCAGCTTGGATAGCGGGCCTTACACCGGGGAGCTGTTTTTT,CASSLDSGPYTGELFF,NA,TRBD2,TRBJ2-2,TRBV5-1
TGTGCCAGCAGCTTCTGGGGGATCGAGCAGTACTTC,CASSFWGIEQYF,NA,NA,TRBJ2-7,TRBV5-6
TGCGCCAGCAGCCCCGGACTAGCGTCAATTAAGGGCGAGCAGTACTTC,CASSPGLASIKGEQYF,once,TRBD2,TRBJ2-7,TRBV5-1